The next 15 T cell receptor beta chains were all read from a single sample in a study of Ad26.COV2.S vaccination and SARS-CoV-2 variants. Treatment described: 19 received Ad26.COV2.S at low or high dose, single or two shots; about 5 received placebo; per-sample allocation not given. Day 63 after the first vaccine or placebo injection was the time point for sampling. Clones were read by immunoSEQ multiplex PCR, and TCRdb kept only the in-frame ones, dropping some. The table has approximately 450,000 clones, about 93% seen once. Material: peripheral blood, obtained in a trial of Ad26.COV2.S vaccine versus placebo. The receptors were sampled from a person between 18 and 59 years old who received the Ad26.COV2.S COVID-19 vaccine or a placebo.

The V call is TRBV7-9, the J call TRBJ2-5; tentative D call: TRBD2 (5 bases). The CDR3 is made up of 14 amino acids. Germline values: CDR1 SEHNR, CDR2 FQNEAQ (reference sequence). The V and J ends lost 5 bases and 3 bases respectively, with 13 bases between them. CDR3 nucleotides: TGTGCCAGCAGCCCACTAGAATTAGAAGAGACCCAGTACTTC. This translates into CASSPLELEETQYF. Based on the CDR3 plus reference TRBV7-9 and TRBJ2-5, the full variable domain is DTGVSQNPRHKITKRGQNVTFRCDPISEHNRLYWYRQTLGQGPEFLTYFQNEAQLEKSRLLSDRFSAERPKGSFSTLEIQRTEQGDSAMYLCASSPLELEETQYFGPGTRLLVL.

The rearrangement joins TRBV5-6 to TRBJ1-4, with 9 bases aligning to TRBD1. CDR1 and CDR2 from the germline V gene are SGHDT and YYEEEE. The CDR3 has 15 amino acids. J was trimmed by 10 bases and V by 3 bases; bases with no gene match: 10. The CDR3 is CASSSPGQGQGKLFF. In DNA form, the CDR3 reads TGTGCCAGCAGCTCCCCGGGACAGGGACAAGGAAAACTGTTTTTT.

CDR3 region: CASRKGQNTGELFF. The DNA for the CDR3 is TGTGCCAGCAGAAAGGGACAGAACACCGGGGAGCTGTTTTTT. This rearrangement joins TRBV9 to TRBJ2-2; TRBD1 might be the D (6 bases). V was cut by 5 bases and J by 1 base, with 9 bases left in between. The length of the CDR3 is 14 residues. Germline V lookup: CDR1 SGDLS, CDR2 YYNGEE. Based on the CDR3 plus reference TRBV9 and TRBJ2-2, the full variable domain is DSGVTQTPKHLITATGQRVTLRCSPRSGDLSVYWYQQSLDQGLQFLIQYYNGEERAKGNILERFSAQQFPDLHSELNLSSLELGDSALYFCASRKGQNTGELFFGEGSRLTVL.

The chain uses TRBV7-8 and TRBJ2-5, with TRBD2 matching over 7 bases. Germline trimming cut 2 bases from V and 0 bases from J; bases unmatched to any gene: 6. This CDR3 comprises 16 residues. The germline V gene has CDR1 SGHVS and CDR2 FQNEAQ. The CDR3 is CASSLPSGPYQETQYF. Written as DNA, the CDR3 is TGTGCCAGCAGCTTACCTAGCGGCCCGTACCAAGAGACCCAGTACTTC.

CDR3 protein: CASSQGLSYNSPLHF. DNA of the CDR3: TGTGCCAGCTCACAGGGTTTATCCTATAATTCACCCCTCCACTTT. The rearrangement uses TRBV18 and TRBJ1-6; D remains ambiguous. CDR1 is KGHSH and CDR2 is LQKENI in the germline V gene. CDR3 length: 15 amino acids. Trimming cost V 4 bases and J 1 base, with 8 bases left between them.

V is TRBV10-3 and J is TRBJ2-6, with 9 bases identical to TRBD1. The germline gives CDR1 ENHRY, CDR2 SYGVKD. This CDR3 spans 17 amino acids. J was trimmed by 0 bases and V by 7 bases; bases with no gene match: 7. Here the CDR3 reads CAIKPGDRASGANVLTF. CDR3 DNA: TGTGCCATCAAACCGGGGGACAGGGCCTCTGGGGCCAACGTCCTGACTTTC.

V gene TRBV7-9 combines with J gene TRBJ2-3; D is undetermined. The V gene lost 1 base and the J gene lost 1 base, with 6 bases spanning the gap. Germline lookup yields CDR1 SEHNR and CDR2 FQNEAQ (reference sequence). This CDR3 comprises 14 residues. This CDR3 is CASSLDTRTDTQYF. CDR3 DNA: TGTGCCAGCAGCTTAGACACTCGCACAGATACGCAGTATTTT.

The rearrangement uses TRBV19 and TRBJ2-1; 7 bases agree with TRBD2. Germline V gives CDR1 LNHDA, CDR2 SQIVND (reference sequence). The CDR3 consists of 13 residues. Unmatched junction bases numbered 3, after V lost 10 bases and J lost 0 bases. The CDR3 here is CATREASYNEQFF. DNA of the CDR3: TGTGCCACTCGGGAGGCCTCCTACAATGAGCAGTTCTTC.

The chain uses TRBV9 and TRBJ2-5; 8 positions match TRBD2. Germline V gene lookup returns CDR1 SGDLS and CDR2 YYNGEE. The J segment lost 4 bases and the V segment lost 1 base, leaving 9 bases of the junction unmatched. This CDR3 is built from 16 residues. CDR3 amino acids: CASSVLSGSWVETQYF. The CDR3 bases are TGTGCCAGCAGCGTATTGAGCGGGAGTTGGGTAGAGACCCAGTACTTC.

The rearrangement links TRBV28 to TRBJ2-7, with TRBD2 matching over 16 bases. The junction had 2 bases not matched to a gene; V was cut back by 4 bases and J by 2 bases. Germline V gene sequence: CDR1 MDHEN, CDR2 SYDVKM. The CDR3 is 16 residues long. The CDR3 DNA reads as TGTGCCAGCAGTTCTGGGACTAGCGGGAGGGCCTACGAGCAGTACTTC. It codes for CASSSGTSGRAYEQYF.

The chain combines TRBV2 with TRBJ2-3, with 13 nucleotides matching TRBD2. The CDR3 is made up of 15 amino acids. Germline values: CDR1 SNHLY, CDR2 FYNNEI. With 7 bases clipped from V and 4 bases from J, the junction kept 5 bases outside the gene matches. The CDR3 here is CASNQGLAGPDTQYF. Here the CDR3 DNA reads TGTGCCAGCAACCAGGGACTAGCGGGACCAGATACGCAGTATTTT.

The V call is TRBV30, the J call TRBJ1-1; D is unresolved. Trimming removed 2 bases at V and 7 bases at J, with 11 bases between. The CDR3 runs 12 residues. Germline V gene data show CDR1 as GTSNPN and CDR2 as SVGIG (reference sequence). The CDR3: CAWSRDLVEAFF. DNA of the CDR3: TGTGCCTGGAGTCGAGACTTGGTTGAAGCTTTCTTT. Variable domain in full (rest from reference TRBV30 and TRBJ1-1): SQTIHQWPATLVQPVGSPLSLECTVEGTSNPNLYWYRQAAGRGLQLLFYSVGIGQISSEVPQNLSASRPQDRQFILSSKKLLLSDSGFYLCAWSRDLVEAFFGQGTRLTVV.

The CDR3 DNA sequence: TGTGCCAGCAGCCGGCGGGATAGCGCGAATGAGCAGTTCTTC. Translating it yields CASSRRDSANEQFF. The chain uses TRBV6-6 and TRBJ2-1; TRBD2 is a possible D gene (6 bases). Trimming took off 6 bases at V and 7 bases at J, with 16 bases between the two ends. There are 14 residues in the CDR3. Germline CDR1 MNHNY, CDR2 SVGAGI (reference sequence).

The CDR3 DNA sequence: TGTGCCAGCAGCTTCGGGGTCGCGGATACGCAGTATTTT. Amino acid sequence: CASSFGVADTQYF. The chain couples TRBV11-3 to TRBJ2-3; TRBD2 might be the D (5 bases). Trimming took 3 bases from V and 6 from J, leaving 10 bases between them. CDR3 length: 13 residues. Per germline, CDR1 SGHNT and CDR2 YENEEA. Supplemented by reference TRBV11-3 and TRBJ2-3, the full variable domain reads EAGVVQSPRYKIIEKKQPVAFWCNPISGHNTLYWYLQNLGQGPELLIRYENEEAVDDSQLPKDRFSAERLKGVDSTLKIQPAELGDSAVYLCASSFGVADTQYFGPGTRLTVL.

The V call is TRBV7-9, the J call TRBJ1-4; TRBD1 agrees at 9 bases. Trimming removed 5 bases from V and 4 bases from J; junction bases left unmatched: 2. CDR1 is SEHNR, CDR2 FQNEAQ, per germline (reference sequence). This CDR3 is 14 amino acids long. Written as DNA, the CDR3 is TGTGCCAGCAGCAAGACAGGGGGTAATGAAAAACTGTTTTTT. Translating gives CASSKTGGNEKLFF.